A single sample is the source of the 6 T cell receptor beta chains below, sequenced in a study of T cells in Graves' hyperthyroidism and ophthalmopathy. Using RNA transcripts as the source, TCR beta CDR3 regions were amplified. Using the HTBI primer set, a first-round RT-PCR was run on the TCR CDR3. TCRdb called the multiplex PCR reads again in MiXCR, with one record for every CDR3 protein. This sample has 45,000 to 55,000 distinct CDR3 sequences; roughly 51% occur once, and the top ten carry roughly a third. The sample consisted of peripheral blood or thyroid tissue (not recorded which). The receptor source for this set is a man aged 18 to 35 with Graves' hyperthyroidism.

This clonotype was seen at least ten times. The J gene is TRBJ1-6, the V gene TRBV11-2, with D perhaps matching TRBD1 (6 bases). Germline V lookup: CDR1 SGHAT, CDR2 FQNNGV. CDR3 length: 15 amino acids. Trimming took off 7 bases at V and 1 base at J, with 11 bases between the two ends. The CDR3 DNA reads as TGTGCCAGCACTGGCAGGGGTTCCTATAATTCACCCCTCCACTTT. Translation gives CASTGRGSYNSPLHF.

Many counts were recorded for this clonotype. The V call is TRBV28, the J call TRBJ2-5; unclear D gene. V lost 3 bases and J 5 bases, leaving 10 bases between the germline ends. The CDR3 consists of 13 residues. Looked up from germline, CDR1 is MDHEN and CDR2 is SYDVKM. The CDR3 region is CASSFQLFETQYF. In DNA, the CDR3 is TGTGCCAGCAGTTTTCAGCTGTTCGAGACCCAGTACTTC.

The chain employs TRBV10-2 and TRBJ1-2; TRBD1 matches at 8 bases. CDR1 and CDR2 (germline): WSHSY, SAAADI. The ends lost 7 bases at V and 4 bases at J; junction bases unmatched: 8. There are 14 residues in the CDR3. The CDR3 DNA reads TGCGCCAGCAATCCGGGACAGGCAATCTATGGCTACACCTTC. Translated, it gives CASNPGQAIYGYTF.

The chain links TRBV28 to TRBJ1-1; 10 positions agree with TRBD1. Germline V gene sequence: CDR1 MDHEN, CDR2 SYDVKM. V gave up 4 bases and J gave up 4 bases; unmatched junction bases: 12. This CDR3 is 17 amino acids long. CDR3 protein: CASSSSRQGAASTEAFF. The DNA for the CDR3 is TGTGCCAGCAGTTCATCGAGACAGGGGGCTGCGAGCACTGAAGCTTTCTTT.

V is TRBV29-1 and J is TRBJ2-5, with TRBD1 identical over 11 bases. The CDR3 contains 13 residues. CDR1 is SQVTM, CDR2 ANQGSEA, per germline. Trimming removed 4 bases from V and 5 bases from J; junction bases left unmatched: 3. The chain's CDR3 is CSVGTGGWETQYF. The CDR3 region has the DNA TGCAGCGTTGGGACAGGGGGCTGGGAGACCCAGTACTTC.

V and J are TRBV12-3 or TRBV12-4 and TRBJ1-2, with D unresolved. The V and J ends lost 2 bases and 4 bases respectively, with 11 bases between them. The CDR3 contains 14 residues. CDR3 sequence (DNA): TGTGCCAGCAGTTTATATGGGGAAGGCTATGGCTACACCTTC. As protein: CASSLYGEGYGYTF.